One sample yielded the 7 T cell receptor beta chains listed below, sequenced in a study of cytomegalovirus exposure and HLA in healthy donors listed by TCRdb under 2017. Library preparation employed the immunoSEQ multiplex PCR assay. A mixture of 60 forward primers for TCR Vbeta segments and 13 reverse primers for TCR Jbeta segments was used in the multiplex PCR. TCRdb limited this immuneACCESS table to in-frame rearrangements with V and J called. A share of clones is missing; checked studies link under half to unresolved V genes, and the rest is unexplained. The sample profile shows some 130,000 clones; more than 60% of them were found once. The ten largest clones capture over 8% of the sample. The material sequenced was PBMCs. The receptors were gathered from a man between 35 and 55 years old in good health and CMV-seropositive.

The chain joins TRBV19 to TRBJ1-1; unclear D gene. The germline CDR1 and CDR2 sequences are LNHDA and SQIVND (reference sequence). There are 13 residues in the CDR3. Trimming removed 5 bases from V and 6 bases from J, with 13 bases in between. The CDR3: CASSQEGSAEAFF. The CDR3 bases are TGTGCCAGTAGTCAAGAGGGTTCAGCTGAAGCTTTCTTT.

This chain connects TRBV6-1 to TRBJ2-7; TRBD1 matches 10 bases. CDR3 length: 14 residues. V trimming: 4 bases; J trimming: 7 bases; junction bases outside the gene matches: 7. Germline V lookup: CDR1 MNHNS, CDR2 SASEGT. CDR3 loop: CASSAGTGDAEQYF. As DNA, the CDR3 is TGTGCCAGCAGTGCCGGGACAGGGGACGCGGAGCAGTACTTC.

The chain links TRBV21-1 to TRBJ2-7; TRBD1, the table's D call, was not compared with the DNA. TRBV21-1 is described as a pseudogene. The CDR3 loop spans 19 amino acids. The CDR3 sequence: CASSTKRLLTGGAPYEQYF. CDR3 nucleotides: TGTGCCAGCAGCACAAAGAGACTATTGACAGGGGGCGCCCCCTACGAGCAGTACTTC.

This clone was counted a single time. The rearrangement joins TRBV9 to TRBJ2-2; the match to TRBD2 covers 11 bases. The CDR3 consists of 19 residues. V lost 0 bases, J lost 4 bases, and 11 bases stayed unmatched. Germline V lookup: CDR1 SGDLS, CDR2 YYNGEE. For the CDR3, the DNA is TGTGCCAGCAGCGTAGGGTTAGCGGGAGGGCAGTTGAGCACCGGGGAGCTGTTTTTT. The encoded protein is CASSVGLAGGQLSTGELFF.

The V and J genes are TRBV5-1 and TRBJ1-4, with a tentative D call TRBD1 (5 bases). Trimming removed 1 base at V and 10 bases at J, with 11 bases between. The CDR3 runs 13 residues. Germline values: CDR1 SGHRS, CDR2 YFSETQ. The CDR3 DNA reads TGCGCCAGCAGCTTGAGCAGGGAGGGAAAACTGTTTTTT. Translating gives CASSLSREGKLFF.

The chain carries TRBV4-2 and TRBJ2-3, with TRBD2 matching over 12 bases. Germline-derived CDR1 and CDR2 are LGHNA and YNFKEQ. Germline trimming cut 5 bases from V and 5 bases from J; bases unmatched to any gene: 14. The CDR3 length is 18 residues. The CDR3 loop reads CASSKHLLAGGPGDTQYF. In nucleotides, the CDR3 is TGTGCCAGCAGCAAACACCTCCTAGCGGGAGGGCCTGGAGATACGCAGTATTTT.

This clone appeared a few times. The chain couples TRBV14 to TRBJ2-4, with D hard to call. Deletions cut 4 bases from V and 5 bases from J, with 12 bases between. CDR1 and CDR2 from the germline V gene are SGHDN and FVKESK. The CDR3 contains 14 residues. The CDR3 DNA is TGTGCCAGCAGCCGAGAGTCTATTCAAAACATTCAGTACTTC. Encoded protein: CASSRESIQNIQYF.